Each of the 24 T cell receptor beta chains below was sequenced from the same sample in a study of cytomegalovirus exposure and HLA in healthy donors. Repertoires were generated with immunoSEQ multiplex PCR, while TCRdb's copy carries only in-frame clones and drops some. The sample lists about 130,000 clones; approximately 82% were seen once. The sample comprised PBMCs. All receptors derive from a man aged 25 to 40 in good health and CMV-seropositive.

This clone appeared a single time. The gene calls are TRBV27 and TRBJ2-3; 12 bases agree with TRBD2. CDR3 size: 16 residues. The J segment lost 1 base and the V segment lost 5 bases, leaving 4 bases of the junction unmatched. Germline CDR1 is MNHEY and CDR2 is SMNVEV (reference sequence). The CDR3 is CASSPRLAGGTDTQYF. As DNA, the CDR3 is TGTGCCAGCAGTCCCCGACTAGCGGGAGGCACAGATACGCAGTATTTT.

The CDR3 coding sequence is TGTGCCAGCACCCCCTGGGGCACTAATGAAAAACTGTTTTTT. Encoded protein: CASTPWGTNEKLFF. The chain combines TRBV7-9 with TRBJ1-4, with D perhaps TRBD1 (5 bases). CDR1 is SEHNR, CDR2 FQNEAQ, per germline (reference sequence). The CDR3 spans 14 residues. The germline V and J ends were trimmed by 7 bases and 2 bases, with 11 bases remaining between them.

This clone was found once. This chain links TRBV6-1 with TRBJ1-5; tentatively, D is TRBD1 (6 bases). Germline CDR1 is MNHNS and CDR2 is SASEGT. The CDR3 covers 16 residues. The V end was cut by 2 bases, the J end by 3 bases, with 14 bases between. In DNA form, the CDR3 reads TGTGCCAGCAGTGAATTGGGACATCTATTCAATCAGCCCCAGCATTTT. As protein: CASSELGHLFNQPQHF.

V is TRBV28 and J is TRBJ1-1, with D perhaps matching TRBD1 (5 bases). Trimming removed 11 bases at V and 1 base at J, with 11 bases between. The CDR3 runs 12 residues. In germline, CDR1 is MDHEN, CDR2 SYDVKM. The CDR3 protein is CAGKTGNTEAFF. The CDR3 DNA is TGTGCCGGAAAAACAGGGAACACTGAAGCTTTCTTT.

The CDR3 nucleotides are TGTGCCAGCAGTGAGGGGGGGGCAACAGAGACCCAGTACTTC. This codes for CASSEGGATETQYF. This chain links TRBV6-1 with TRBJ2-5; TRBD2 might be the D (7 bases). Germline values: CDR1 MNHNS, CDR2 SASEGT. Trimming pared 3 bases from V and 4 bases from J, leaving 12 bases between. This CDR3 is built from 14 residues.

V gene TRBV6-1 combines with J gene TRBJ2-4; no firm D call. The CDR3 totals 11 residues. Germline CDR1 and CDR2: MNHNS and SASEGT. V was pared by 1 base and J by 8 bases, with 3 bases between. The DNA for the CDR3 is TGTGCCAGCAGTGAAGGAGACATTCAGTACTTC. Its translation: CASSEGDIQYF.

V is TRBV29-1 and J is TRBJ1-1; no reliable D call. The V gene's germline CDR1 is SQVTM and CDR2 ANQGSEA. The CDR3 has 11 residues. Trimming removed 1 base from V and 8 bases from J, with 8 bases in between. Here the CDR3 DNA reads TGCAGCGTTGAAGGAGGCCTAGAAGCTTTCTTT. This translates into CSVEGGLEAFF. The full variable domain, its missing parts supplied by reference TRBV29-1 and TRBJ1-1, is SAVISQKPSRDICQRGTSLTIQCQVDSQVTMMFWYRQQPGQSLTLIATANQGSEATYESGFVIDKFPISRPNLTFSTLTVSNMSPEDSSIYLCSVEGGLEAFFGQGTRLTVV.

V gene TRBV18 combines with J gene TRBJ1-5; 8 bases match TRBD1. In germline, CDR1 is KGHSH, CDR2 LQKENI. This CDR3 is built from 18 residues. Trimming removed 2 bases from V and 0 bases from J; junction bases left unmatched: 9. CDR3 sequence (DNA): TGTGCCAGCTCACCAATCGGACAGGGCGCCTATAGCAATCAGCCCCAGCATTTT. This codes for CASSPIGQGAYSNQPQHF. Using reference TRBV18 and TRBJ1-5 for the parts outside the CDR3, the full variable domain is NAGVMQNPRHLVRRRGQEARLRCSPMKGHSHVYWYRQLPEEGLKFMVYLQKENIIDESGMPKERFSAEFPKEGPSILRIQQVVRGDSAAYFCASSPIGQGAYSNQPQHFGDGTRLSIL.

The CDR3 DNA reads as TGTGCCAGCAGTCAGCGGAACAGAAACCAAAATCAGCCCCAGCATTTT. Amino acid sequence: CASSQRNRNQNQPQHF. The chain combines TRBV2 with TRBJ1-5, with D unresolved. The V end lost 5 bases, the J end lost 4 bases, and 18 bases lay between the germline ends. Looked up from germline, CDR1 is SNHLY and CDR2 is FYNNEI. The CDR3 consists of 16 residues.

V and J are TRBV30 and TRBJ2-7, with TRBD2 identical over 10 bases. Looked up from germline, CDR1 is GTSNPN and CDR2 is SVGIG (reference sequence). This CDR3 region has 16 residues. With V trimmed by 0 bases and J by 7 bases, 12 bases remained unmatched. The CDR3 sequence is CAWSVKASGSPWEQYF. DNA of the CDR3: TGTGCCTGGAGTGTAAAGGCTAGCGGGAGCCCTTGGGAGCAGTACTTC.

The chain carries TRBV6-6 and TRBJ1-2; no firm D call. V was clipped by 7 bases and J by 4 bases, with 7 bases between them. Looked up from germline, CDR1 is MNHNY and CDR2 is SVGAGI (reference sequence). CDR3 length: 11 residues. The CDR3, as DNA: TGTGCCAGCATTGGAGTCTATGGCTACACCTTC. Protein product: CASIGVYGYTF.

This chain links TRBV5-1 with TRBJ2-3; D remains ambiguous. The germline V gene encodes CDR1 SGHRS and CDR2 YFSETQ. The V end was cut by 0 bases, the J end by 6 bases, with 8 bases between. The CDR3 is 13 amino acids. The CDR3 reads CASSLALRDTQYF. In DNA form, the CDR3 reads TGCGCCAGCAGCTTGGCCCTCCGGGATACGCAGTATTTT.

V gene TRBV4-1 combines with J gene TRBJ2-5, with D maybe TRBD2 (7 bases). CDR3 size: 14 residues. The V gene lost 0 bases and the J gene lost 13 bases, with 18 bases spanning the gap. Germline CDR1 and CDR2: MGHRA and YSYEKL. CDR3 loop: CASSQDGSGRGPYF. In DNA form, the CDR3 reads TGCGCCAGCAGCCAAGATGGAAGCGGGCGGGGGCCGTACTTC.

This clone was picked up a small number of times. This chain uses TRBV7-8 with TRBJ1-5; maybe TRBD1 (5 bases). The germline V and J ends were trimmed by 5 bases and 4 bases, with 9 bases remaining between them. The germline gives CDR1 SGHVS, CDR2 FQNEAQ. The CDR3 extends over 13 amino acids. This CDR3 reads CASSIQENQPQHF. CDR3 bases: TGTGCCAGCAGCATACAGGAGAATCAGCCCCAGCATTTT.

The DNA of the CDR3 is TGTGCCAGCAGCTTAGGCCGGGAAAGCTACGAGCAGTACTTC. Translating it yields CASSLGRESYEQYF. V usage is TRBV11-3 and J usage is TRBJ2-7; D possibly corresponds to TRBD2 (5 bases). The CDR3 is 14 amino acids. Per germline, CDR1 SGHNT and CDR2 YENEEA. The V and J ends lost 1 base and 3 bases respectively, with 10 bases between them. Supplemented by reference TRBV11-3 and TRBJ2-7, the full variable domain reads EAGVVQSPRYKIIEKKQPVAFWCNPISGHNTLYWYLQNLGQGPELLIRYENEEAVDDSQLPKDRFSAERLKGVDSTLKIQPAELGDSAVYLCASSLGRESYEQYFGPGTRLTVT.

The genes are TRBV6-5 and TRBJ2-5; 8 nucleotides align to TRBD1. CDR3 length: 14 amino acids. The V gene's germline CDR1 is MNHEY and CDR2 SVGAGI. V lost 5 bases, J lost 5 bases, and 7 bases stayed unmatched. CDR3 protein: CASSPQGAGETQYF. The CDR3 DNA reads TGTGCCAGCAGTCCTCAGGGGGCCGGGGAGACCCAGTACTTC.

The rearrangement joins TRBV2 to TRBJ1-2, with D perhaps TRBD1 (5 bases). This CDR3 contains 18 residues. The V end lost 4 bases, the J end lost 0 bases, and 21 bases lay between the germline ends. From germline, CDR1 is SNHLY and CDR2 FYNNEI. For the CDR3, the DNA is TGTGCCAGCAGTGCCTCGGCCTGGAGACAGCTAGCTAACTATGGCTACACCTTC. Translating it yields CASSASAWRQLANYGYTF.

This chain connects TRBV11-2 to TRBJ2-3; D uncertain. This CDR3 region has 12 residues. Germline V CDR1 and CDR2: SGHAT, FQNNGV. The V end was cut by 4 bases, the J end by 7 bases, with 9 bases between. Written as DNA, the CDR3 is TGTGCCAGCAGCTCCGGTGGTAATACGCAGTATTTT. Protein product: CASSSGGNTQYF.

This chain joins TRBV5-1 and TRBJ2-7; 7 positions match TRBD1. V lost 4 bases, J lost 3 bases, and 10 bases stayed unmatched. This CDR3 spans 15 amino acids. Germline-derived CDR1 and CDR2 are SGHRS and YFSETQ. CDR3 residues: CASSPSGTDLYEQYF. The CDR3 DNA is TGCGCCAGCAGCCCCTCCGGGACAGACCTCTACGAGCAGTACTTC.

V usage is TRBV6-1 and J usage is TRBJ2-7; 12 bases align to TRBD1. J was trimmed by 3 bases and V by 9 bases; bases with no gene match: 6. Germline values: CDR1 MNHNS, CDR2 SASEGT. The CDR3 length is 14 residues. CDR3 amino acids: CASIGTGGVYEQYF. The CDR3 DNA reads TGTGCCAGTATTGGGACAGGGGGCGTCTACGAGCAGTACTTC.

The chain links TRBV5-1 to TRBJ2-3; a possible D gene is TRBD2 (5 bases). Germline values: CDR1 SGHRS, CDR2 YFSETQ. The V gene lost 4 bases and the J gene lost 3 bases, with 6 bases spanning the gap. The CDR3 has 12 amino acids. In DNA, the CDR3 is TGCGCCAGCAGCCGGGAAACAGATACGCAGTATTTT. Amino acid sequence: CASSRETDTQYF.

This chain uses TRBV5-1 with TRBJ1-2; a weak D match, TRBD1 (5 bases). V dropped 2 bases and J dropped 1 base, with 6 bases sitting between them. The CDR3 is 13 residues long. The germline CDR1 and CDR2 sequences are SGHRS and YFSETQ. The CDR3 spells CASSLGVNYGYTF. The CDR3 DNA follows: TGCGCCAGCAGCTTAGGGGTTAACTATGGCTACACCTTC.

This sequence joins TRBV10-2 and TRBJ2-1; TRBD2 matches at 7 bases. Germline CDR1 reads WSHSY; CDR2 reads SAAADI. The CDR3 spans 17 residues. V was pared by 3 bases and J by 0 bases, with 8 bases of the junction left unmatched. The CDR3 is CASSEPRPSGSYNEQFF. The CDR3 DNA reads TGCGCCAGCAGTGAACCCCGGCCTAGCGGCTCCTACAATGAGCAGTTCTTC.

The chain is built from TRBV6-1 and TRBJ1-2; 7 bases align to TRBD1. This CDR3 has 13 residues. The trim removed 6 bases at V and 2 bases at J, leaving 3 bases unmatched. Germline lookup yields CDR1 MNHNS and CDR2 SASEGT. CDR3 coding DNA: TGTGCCAGCAGCTTGACAGGGAACTATGGCTACACCTTC. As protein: CASSLTGNYGYTF.